This T cell receptor beta chain was profiled in a study of T cells in Graves' hyperthyroidism and ophthalmopathy (dated by TCRdb to the late 2010s). As for the study more broadly: Peripheral blood samples were taken at initial diagnosis, before any treatment was given. TCR V-J signatures able to tell the groups apart were searched for in a discovery cohort of approximately 95 patients, of whom more than 40 had Graves' ophthalmopathy and roughly 57 had stable Graves' hyperthyroidism. An independent validation cohort of around 19 hyperthyroidism patients and about 16 patients who later progressed to ophthalmopathy tested prospective prediction of ophthalmopathy. The 95 to 100 discovery patients were divided at random into training and test sets in a 7:3 ratio. Thyroid tissue and blood T-cell repertoires from roughly six Graves' hyperthyroidism patients were also compared in the study. After sampling, hyperthyroidism patients received methimazole starting at 30 mg daily, and ophthalmopathy patients received high-dose intravenous methylprednisolone. According to the paper, TCR Vbeta CDR3 sequencing was carried out on more than 120 peripheral blood samples, which came from fewer than 50 ophthalmopathy, 75 or so hyperthyroidism and roughly 17 progressor patients. The research as a whole found: Most expanded thyroid clonotypes (frequency above 0.001) were also detected in blood, a finding suggesting that blood repertoires may reflect thyroid immune responses. During validation, the model predicted progression to ophthalmopathy a median of roughly 7.1 months ahead of onset, with more than 55% sensitivity and around 72% specificity. A 13 V-J signature model separated ophthalmopathy from stable hyperthyroidism, with just over 85% sensitivity and 81.08% specificity in cross-validation and 80%/75% in testing. Sample size was not statistically predetermined, and blinding of investigators to group allocation was not performed.

This clonotype was counted many times. Its specific antigen is unknown. No clone much larger than this one lies a single base away; base qualities are absent. In the ophthalmopathy patients, disease was moderately to severely active, with a Clinical Activity Score of 3 or more, a NOSPECS grade of 4 or more, and a duration of less than 3 months. Exclusion was applied to patients with uncontrolled infections, other autoimmune diseases, pregnancy or lactation. Clinical symptoms, serum thyroxine and TRAb, thyroid ultrasound, and orbital computed tomography formed the basis for the diagnoses. PBMCs were isolated from approximately 10 ml of fresh peripheral blood by Ficoll-Paque density gradient centrifugation. Total RNA was extracted with Trizol reagent, and quality was checked on an Agilent 2100 Bioanalyzer. The TCR beta CDR3 regions were amplified from the RNA transcripts. The TCR CDR3 was subjected to a first round of RT-PCR using the HTBI primer set and the Qiagen OneStep RT-PCR kit. The libraries were constructed in a second round of multiplex PCR and then size-selected and purified. Paired-end sequencing of the libraries was performed with 100 bp reads on an Illumina HiSeq2000. The paper's processing steps were these. Raw data were processed with SOAPnuke, discarding reads with adapters, uncalled bases, mean Phred below 15, or no exact constant-primer or identifier match. High-quality paired reads were merged with COPE v1.2.5, and unique nucleotide sequences were defined as clonotypes. MiTCR v1.1 was used to align clonotypes to the IMGT TRBV, TRBD and TRBJ reference segments. Only V-J combinations with frequency above 0.0001, covering about 99% of repertoires, were analysed. A TCS score was defined as the ratio of F50 (clonal expansion) to E x V (chaos), with BLOSUM62-based TCRdist applied between CDR3 peptides within each V-J. Welch's t-statistics and random forest reduced around 550 V-J features to under 15, which were used in a naive Bayes classifier (R e1071). The raw public reads went through TCRdb reprocessing: fastp at Q25, MiXCR clone calling, in-frame beta chains kept. Entries that share a CDR3 protein sequence are merged under the most common genes and DNA. TCRdb's processing, not the study's, gives the V and J calls here. The sample profile shows about half a million distinct CDR3 sequences; roughly 16% of them were found once. The top ten clones comprise 29% of the sample.

Based on the germline V gene, the CDR1 and CDR2 sequences are SGHAT and FQNNGV. The CDR3 runs 16 amino acids, cysteine and phenylalanine included. Only CDR3 DNA is held: 48 bases, read in frame from base 1. After removal of 1 base from V and 0 bases from J, the junction retains 6 bases not matched to a gene. Material for sequencing was blood. Recombination linked TRBV11-2 to TRBJ2-7, with 7 central nucleotides matching TRBD2. The receptor was isolated from a woman between 25 and 40 years old with Graves' ophthalmopathy. The CDR3 loop reads CASSLAPSGSSYEQYF. The sequence in DNA is TGTGCCAGCAGCTTAGCTCCTAGCGGTTCCTCCTACGAGCAGTACTTC.